This is a list of T cell receptor beta chains from one sample in a study of CD8 T cells in ankylosing spondylitis. MiXCR, run by TCRdb on the 5' RACE reads, gives a single entry per CDR3 protein. The sample consists of some 200,000 distinct CDR3 sequences, 9.5% to 15% of them appearing once. The specimen was blood, either unsorted or a sorted T cell fraction (not recorded which). These receptor sequences come from a male donor with ankylosing spondylitis or in good health (not recorded which). CDR3s leave out the opening cysteine and the closing phenylalanine or tryptophan. The order of the fields is V gene, D gene, J gene, CDR3 protein. The D gene is left open where the match is weak.

V gene: TRBV27
D gene: NA
J gene: TRBJ2-1
CDR3 protein: ASSLSGGNEQF

V gene: TRBV11-2
D gene: NA
J gene: TRBJ1-2
CDR3 protein: ASSLDGTRENGYT

V gene: TRBV20-1
D gene: NA
J gene: TRBJ2-1
CDR3 protein: SARGGSSYNEQF

V gene: TRBV29-1
D gene: NA
J gene: TRBJ2-3
CDR3 protein: SVAIGYTQY

V gene: TRBV5-1
D gene: NA
J gene: TRBJ2-1
CDR3 protein: ASSLEGGSVEQF

V gene: TRBV12-2
D gene: NA
J gene: TRBJ2-3
CDR3 protein: ASRLSSGQFRDTQY

V gene: TRBV6-1
D gene: TRBD2
J gene: TRBJ2-1
CDR3 protein: ASSPGTINEQF

V gene: TRBV5-6
D gene: TRBD1
J gene: TRBJ2-3
CDR3 protein: ASSRGSQGPAGDTQY

V gene: TRBV9
D gene: NA
J gene: TRBJ2-1
CDR3 protein: ASSVGAGTYNEQF

V gene: TRBV29-1
D gene: NA
J gene: TRBJ1-1
CDR3 protein: SALDGVMNTEAF

V gene: TRBV20-1
D gene: TRBD1
J gene: TRBJ2-1
CDR3 protein: SADRGLGNEQF

V gene: TRBV4-1
D gene: NA
J gene: TRBJ2-5
CDR3 protein: ASSPLSAAWETQY

V gene: TRBV10-3
D gene: NA
J gene: TRBJ2-3
CDR3 protein: AISEGTDTQY

V gene: TRBV11-3
D gene: NA
J gene: TRBJ1-1
CDR3 protein: ASSLARGTEAF

V gene: TRBV7-9
D gene: NA
J gene: TRBJ2-1
CDR3 protein: ASSLSDHPFNEQF

V gene: TRBV7-2
D gene: TRBD2
J gene: TRBJ2-3
CDR3 protein: ASSFTRAGETDTQN

V gene: TRBV7-9
D gene: NA
J gene: TRBJ1-1
CDR3 protein: ASSPGRGNTEAF

V gene: TRBV29-1
D gene: TRBD2
J gene: TRBJ2-1
CDR3 protein: SVEREREAAYNEQF

V gene: TRBV19
D gene: NA
J gene: TRBJ2-1
CDR3 protein: ASRSNNEQF

V gene: TRBV10-3
D gene: TRBD1
J gene: TRBJ1-1
CDR3 protein: ATQGASEAF

V gene: TRBV2
D gene: TRBD2
J gene: TRBJ2-3
CDR3 protein: ASSPGGLGTDTQY

V gene: TRBV27
D gene: TRBD1
J gene: TRBJ1-4
CDR3 protein: ASSPTGGEKLF

V gene: TRBV20-1
D gene: NA
J gene: TRBJ2-1
CDR3 protein: SARGHNTDNRATYNEQF

V gene: TRBV5-1
D gene: NA
J gene: TRBJ2-7
CDR3 protein: ASSQNADEQY

V gene: TRBV7-9
D gene: NA
J gene: TRBJ2-1
CDR3 protein: ASTLSGSYNEQF

V gene: TRBV6-5
D gene: NA
J gene: TRBJ1-6
CDR3 protein: ASSHSWGGGNSPLH

V gene: TRBV7-8
D gene: TRBD2
J gene: TRBJ2-1
CDR3 protein: ASSLVLAGRINEQF

V gene: TRBV27
D gene: TRBD2
J gene: TRBJ2-1
CDR3 protein: ASSSGTSNYNEQF

V gene: TRBV5-1
D gene: NA
J gene: TRBJ1-2
CDR3 protein: ASSLGSGDWGYT

V gene: TRBV6-6
D gene: NA
J gene: TRBJ1-5
CDR3 protein: ASSGGDGPQAPQH

V gene: TRBV2
D gene: NA
J gene: TRBJ2-7
CDR3 protein: ASIIQGSYEQY

V gene: TRBV25-1
D gene: NA
J gene: TRBJ2-3
CDR3 protein: ASSGDTQY

V gene: TRBV4-1
D gene: NA
J gene: TRBJ1-4
CDR3 protein: ASSQVARDEKLF

V gene: TRBV5-1
D gene: NA
J gene: TRBJ2-5
CDR3 protein: ASSLTGPPQETQY

V gene: TRBV29-1
D gene: NA
J gene: TRBJ2-7
CDR3 protein: SVEIFQANEQY

V gene: TRBV10-1
D gene: NA
J gene: TRBJ2-7
CDR3 protein: ASSESGFFYEQY

V gene: TRBV9
D gene: NA
J gene: TRBJ2-7
CDR3 protein: ASSVEPGPVPYEQY

V gene: TRBV28
D gene: TRBD2
J gene: TRBJ2-1
CDR3 protein: ASSLSAGAYNEQF

V gene: TRBV7-8
D gene: NA
J gene: TRBJ2-1
CDR3 protein: ASSPAWVLSYNEQF

V gene: TRBV27
D gene: NA
J gene: TRBJ2-1
CDR3 protein: ASSLSNNEQF

V gene: TRBV3-1
D gene: TRBD1
J gene: TRBJ1-1
CDR3 protein: ASRQGQGNTEAF

V gene: TRBV9
D gene: TRBD1
J gene: TRBJ2-1
CDR3 protein: ASSPRTGKHYNEQF

V gene: TRBV29-1
D gene: NA
J gene: TRBJ2-7
CDR3 protein: SGTPGGLSSEQY

V gene: TRBV3-1
D gene: TRBD1
J gene: TRBJ2-1
CDR3 protein: ASSQDWGQGTNEQF

V gene: TRBV19
D gene: NA
J gene: TRBJ2-3
CDR3 protein: ASSIGEGWDTQY

V gene: TRBV12-3/TRBV12-4
D gene: TRBD1
J gene: TRBJ2-5
CDR3 protein: ASSLWTGGGTQY

V gene: TRBV10-2
D gene: NA
J gene: TRBJ1-2
CDR3 protein: ASEGDGYGYT

V gene: TRBV21-1
D gene: NA
J gene: TRBJ1-1
CDR3 protein: ASSKRSKGYTEAF

V gene: TRBV27
D gene: NA
J gene: TRBJ2-7
CDR3 protein: ASSLEGRGDEQY

V gene: TRBV4-2
D gene: TRBD2
J gene: TRBJ2-3
CDR3 protein: ASSHPGLARTDTQY